This T cell receptor beta chain derives from a study of blood T cell repertoires in COVID-19. Study-level information: PBMCs, B-cell-depleted T cells, or T cells provided the cDNA or gDNA that made up the material.

One Seattle source followed patients from active infection through their disease course. Profiling relied on immunoSEQ multiplex PCR, and the TCRdb table lists in-frame clones only, not all of them. The sample yields about 200,000 clones, roughly 85% seen once. Germline loops: CDR1 LNHDA, CDR2 SQIVND (reference sequence). The CDR3 has 16 amino acids. The trim removed 1 base at V and 10 bases at J, leaving 9 bases unmatched. The specimen was peripheral blood. V gene TRBV19 combines with J gene TRBJ1-6; the match to TRBD1 covers 8 bases. The TCR was taken from a woman in her 70s with COVID-19, enrolled during active disease. CDR3 region: CASSIGGRGQESPLHF. The CDR3 bases are TGTGCCAGTAGTATAGGTGGCAGGGGGCAAGAATCACCCCTCCACTTT. The full variable domain, its missing parts supplied by reference TRBV19 and TRBJ1-6, is DGGITQSPKYLFRKEGQNVTLSCEQNLNHDAMYWYRQDPGQGLRLIYYSQIVNDFQKGDIAEGYSVSREKKESFPLTVTSAQKNPTAFYLCASSIGGRGQESPLHFGNGTRLTVT.